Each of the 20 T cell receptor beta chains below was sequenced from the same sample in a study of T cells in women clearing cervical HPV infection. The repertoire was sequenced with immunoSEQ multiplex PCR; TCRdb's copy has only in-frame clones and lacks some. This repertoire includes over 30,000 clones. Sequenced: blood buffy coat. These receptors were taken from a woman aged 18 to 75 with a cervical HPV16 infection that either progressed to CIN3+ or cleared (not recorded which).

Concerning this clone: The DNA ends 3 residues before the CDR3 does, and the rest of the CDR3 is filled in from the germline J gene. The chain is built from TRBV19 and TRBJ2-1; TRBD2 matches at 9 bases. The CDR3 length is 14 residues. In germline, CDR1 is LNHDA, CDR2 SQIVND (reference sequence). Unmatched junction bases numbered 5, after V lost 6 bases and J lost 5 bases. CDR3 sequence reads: CASRAGGRDNEQFF. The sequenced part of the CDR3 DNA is TGTGCCAGTAGGGCGGGGGGGCGCGACAATGAG.

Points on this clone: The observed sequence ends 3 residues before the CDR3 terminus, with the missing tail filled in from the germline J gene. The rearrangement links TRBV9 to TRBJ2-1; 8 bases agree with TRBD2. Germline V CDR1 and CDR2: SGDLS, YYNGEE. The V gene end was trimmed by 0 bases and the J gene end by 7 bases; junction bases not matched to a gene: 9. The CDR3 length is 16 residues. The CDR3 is CASSVEGSGASNEQFF. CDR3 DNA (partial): TGTGCCAGCAGCGTAGAGGGTAGCGGGGCGTCGAATGAG.

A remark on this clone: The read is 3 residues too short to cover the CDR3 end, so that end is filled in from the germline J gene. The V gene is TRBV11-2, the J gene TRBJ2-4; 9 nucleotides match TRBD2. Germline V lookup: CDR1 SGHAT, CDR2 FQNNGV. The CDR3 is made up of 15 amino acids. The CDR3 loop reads CASSLDRLAAETQYF. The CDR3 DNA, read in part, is TGTGCCAGCAGCTTAGATCGACTAGCGGCAGAGACT.

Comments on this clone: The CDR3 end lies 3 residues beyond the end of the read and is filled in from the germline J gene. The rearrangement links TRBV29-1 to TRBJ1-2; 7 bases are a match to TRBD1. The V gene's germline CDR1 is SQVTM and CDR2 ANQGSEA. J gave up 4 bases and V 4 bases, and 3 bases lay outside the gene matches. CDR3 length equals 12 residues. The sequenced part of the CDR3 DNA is TGCAGCGTTGGACAGGGAGGCTATGGC. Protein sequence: CSVGQGGYG. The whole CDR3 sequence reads CSVGQGGYGYTF.

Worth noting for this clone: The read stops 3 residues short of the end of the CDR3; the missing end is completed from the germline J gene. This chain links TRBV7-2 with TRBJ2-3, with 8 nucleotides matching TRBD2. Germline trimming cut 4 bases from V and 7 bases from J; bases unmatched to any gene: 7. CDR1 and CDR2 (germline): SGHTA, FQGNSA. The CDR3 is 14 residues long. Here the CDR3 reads CASSSGLGRNTQYF. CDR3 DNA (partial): TGTGCCAGCAGCTCGGGACTAGGACGAAATACG.

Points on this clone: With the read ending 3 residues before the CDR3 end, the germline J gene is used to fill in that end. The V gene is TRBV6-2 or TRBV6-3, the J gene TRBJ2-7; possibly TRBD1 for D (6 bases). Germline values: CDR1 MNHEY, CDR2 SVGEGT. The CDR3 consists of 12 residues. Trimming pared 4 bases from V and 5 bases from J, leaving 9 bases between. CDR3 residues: CASSSQGNEQYF. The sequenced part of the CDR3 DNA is TGTGCCAGCAGTTCTCAGGGGAACGAG.

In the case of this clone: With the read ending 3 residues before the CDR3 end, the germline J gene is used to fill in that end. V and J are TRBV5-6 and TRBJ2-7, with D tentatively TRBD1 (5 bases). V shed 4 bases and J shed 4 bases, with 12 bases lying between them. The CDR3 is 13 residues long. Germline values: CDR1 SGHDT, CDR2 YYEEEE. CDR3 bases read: TGTGCCAGCAGCCCACCTGGGGCTTACGAG. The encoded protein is CASSPPGAYE. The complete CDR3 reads CASSPPGAYEQYF.

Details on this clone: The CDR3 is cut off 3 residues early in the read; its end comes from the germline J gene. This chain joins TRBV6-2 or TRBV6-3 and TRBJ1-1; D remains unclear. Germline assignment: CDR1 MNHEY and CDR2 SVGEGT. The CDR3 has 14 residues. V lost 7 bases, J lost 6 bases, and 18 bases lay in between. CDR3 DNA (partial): TGTGCCAGCAAGCATCGCAGGATGAAATCTGAA. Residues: CASKHRRMKSE. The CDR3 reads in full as CASKHRRMKSEAFF.

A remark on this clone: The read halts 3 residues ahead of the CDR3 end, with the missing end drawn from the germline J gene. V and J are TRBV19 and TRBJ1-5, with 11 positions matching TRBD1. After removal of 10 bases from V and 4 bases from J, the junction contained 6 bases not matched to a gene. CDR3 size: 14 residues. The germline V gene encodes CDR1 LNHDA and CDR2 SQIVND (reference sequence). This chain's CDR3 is CATARDRGNQPQHF. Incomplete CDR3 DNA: TGTGCCACCGCCCGGGACAGGGGGAATCAGCCC.

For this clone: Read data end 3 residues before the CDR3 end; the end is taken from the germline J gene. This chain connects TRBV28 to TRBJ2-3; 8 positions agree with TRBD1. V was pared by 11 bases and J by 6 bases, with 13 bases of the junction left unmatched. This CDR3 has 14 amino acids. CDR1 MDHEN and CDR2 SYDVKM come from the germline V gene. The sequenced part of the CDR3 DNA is TGTGCCTCCACCTTCCGGGACAGGACCGATACG. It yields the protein CASTFRDRTDT. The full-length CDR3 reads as CASTFRDRTDTQYF.

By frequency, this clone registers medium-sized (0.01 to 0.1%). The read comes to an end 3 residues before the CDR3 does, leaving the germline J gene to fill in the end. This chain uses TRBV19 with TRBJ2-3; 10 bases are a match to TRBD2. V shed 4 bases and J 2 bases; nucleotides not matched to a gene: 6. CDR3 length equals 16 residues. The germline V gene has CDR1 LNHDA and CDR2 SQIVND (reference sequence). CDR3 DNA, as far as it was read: TGTGCCAGTAGTACAAGGACTAGCGGCTACACAGATACG. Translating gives CASSTRTSGYTDT. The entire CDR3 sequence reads CASSTRTSGYTDTQYF.

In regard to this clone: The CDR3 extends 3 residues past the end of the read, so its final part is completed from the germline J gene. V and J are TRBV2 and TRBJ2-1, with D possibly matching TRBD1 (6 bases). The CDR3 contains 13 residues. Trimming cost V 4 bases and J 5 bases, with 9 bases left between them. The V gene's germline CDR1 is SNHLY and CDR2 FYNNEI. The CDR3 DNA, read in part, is TGTGCCAGCAGTGTCGGACAGAACAATGAG. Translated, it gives CASSVGQNNE. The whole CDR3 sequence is CASSVGQNNEQFF.

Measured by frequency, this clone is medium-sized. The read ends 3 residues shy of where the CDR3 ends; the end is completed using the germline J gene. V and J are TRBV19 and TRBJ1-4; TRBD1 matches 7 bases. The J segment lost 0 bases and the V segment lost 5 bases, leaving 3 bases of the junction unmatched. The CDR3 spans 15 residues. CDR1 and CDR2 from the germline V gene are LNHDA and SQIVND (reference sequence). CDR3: CASSLTGSTNEKLFF. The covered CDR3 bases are TGTGCCAGTAGTTTGACAGGGTCAACTAATGAAAAA.

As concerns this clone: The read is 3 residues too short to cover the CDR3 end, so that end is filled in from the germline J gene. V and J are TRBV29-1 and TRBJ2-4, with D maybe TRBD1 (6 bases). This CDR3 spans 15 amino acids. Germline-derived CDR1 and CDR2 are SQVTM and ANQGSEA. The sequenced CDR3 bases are TGCAGCGTTGAAGGTGGACAGCTTTCGGGCCATGGT. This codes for CSVEGGQLSGHG. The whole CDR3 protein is CSVEGGQLSGHGQYF.

CDR3 sequence reads: CASSLGGLPPNEKLFF. The part of the CDR3 DNA that was read is TGTGCCAGCAGCTTAGGAGGGCTACCTCCTAATGAAAAA. The V call is TRBV7-6, the J call TRBJ1-4; no clear D. Sequencing ends 3 residues short of the CDR3 end; the germline J gene provides the rest. Trimming took off 1 base at V and 3 bases at J, with 12 bases between the two ends. The length of the CDR3 is 16 residues. Germline V gives CDR1 SGHVS, CDR2 FNYEAQ.

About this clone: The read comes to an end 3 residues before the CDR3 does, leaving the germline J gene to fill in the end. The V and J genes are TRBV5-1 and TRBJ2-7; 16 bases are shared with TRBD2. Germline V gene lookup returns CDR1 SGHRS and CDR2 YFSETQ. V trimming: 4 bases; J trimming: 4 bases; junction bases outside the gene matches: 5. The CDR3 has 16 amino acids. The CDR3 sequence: CASSPGTSGGDYEQYF. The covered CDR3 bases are TGCGCCAGCAGCCCTGGGACTAGCGGGGGGGATTACGAG.

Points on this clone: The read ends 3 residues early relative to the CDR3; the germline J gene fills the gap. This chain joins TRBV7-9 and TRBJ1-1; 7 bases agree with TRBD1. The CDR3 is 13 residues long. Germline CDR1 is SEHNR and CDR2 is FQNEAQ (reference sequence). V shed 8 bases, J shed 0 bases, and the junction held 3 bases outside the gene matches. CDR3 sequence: CASQGQLNTEAFF. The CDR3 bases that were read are TGTGCCAGCCAGGGACAGTTGAACACTGAA.

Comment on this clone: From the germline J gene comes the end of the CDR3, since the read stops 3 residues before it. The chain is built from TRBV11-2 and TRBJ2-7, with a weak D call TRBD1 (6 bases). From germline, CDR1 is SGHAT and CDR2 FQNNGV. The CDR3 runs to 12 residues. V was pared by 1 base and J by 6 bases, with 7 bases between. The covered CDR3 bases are TGTGCCAGCAGCTTAGGAGGGGGCGAG. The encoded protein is CASSLGGGE. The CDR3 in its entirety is CASSLGGGEQYF.

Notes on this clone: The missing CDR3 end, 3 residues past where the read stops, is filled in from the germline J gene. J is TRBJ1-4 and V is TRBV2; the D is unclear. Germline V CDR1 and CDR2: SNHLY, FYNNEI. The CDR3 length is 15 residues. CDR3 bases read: TGTGCCAGCAGGAAAGAGAGCTCCTATAATTCACCA. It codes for CASRKESSYNSP. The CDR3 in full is CASRKESSYNSPLFF.

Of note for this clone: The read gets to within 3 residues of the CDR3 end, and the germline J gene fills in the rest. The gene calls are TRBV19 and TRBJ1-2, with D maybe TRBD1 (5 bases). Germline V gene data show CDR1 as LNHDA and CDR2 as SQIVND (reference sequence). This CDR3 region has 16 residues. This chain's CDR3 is CASTALMDGEAGTYTF. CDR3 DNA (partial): TGTGCCAGTACGGCTCTCATGGACGGGGAAGCGGGGACC.